This T cell receptor beta chain was observed in a study of cytomegalovirus exposure and HLA in healthy donors. The PCR employed 60 Vbeta primers together with 13 Jbeta primers. The data were produced by immunoSEQ multiplex PCR, yet TCRdb's version contains in-frame clones alone and is incomplete. The sample gives over 200,000 clones, around four fifths of which show up once; 3.8% is in the top ten. V was trimmed by 4 bases and J by 0 bases, leaving 13 bases between them. The CDR3 contains 15 residues. The germline V gene encodes CDR1 MNHEY and CDR2 SVGAGI. The sequence came from a male donor in good health and CMV-seronegative. The rearrangement uses TRBV6-5 and TRBJ2-7, with a possible D match to TRBD1 (6 bases). The sequenced material came from PBMCs. CDR3 loop: CASSWGQGGSYEQYF. The CDR3 DNA reads TGTGCCAGCAGTTGGGGACAAGGGGGCTCCTACGAGCAGTACTTC.